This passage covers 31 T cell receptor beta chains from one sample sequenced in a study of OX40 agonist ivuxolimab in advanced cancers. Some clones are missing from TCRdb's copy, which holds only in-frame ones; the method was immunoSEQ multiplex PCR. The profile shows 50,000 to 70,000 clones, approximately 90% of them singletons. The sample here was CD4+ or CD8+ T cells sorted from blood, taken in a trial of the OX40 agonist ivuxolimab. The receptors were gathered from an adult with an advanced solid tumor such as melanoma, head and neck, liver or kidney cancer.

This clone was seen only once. CDR3 sequence reads: CSVYESPGEPQHF. The DNA of the CDR3 is TGCAGCGTTTACGAAAGCCCGGGTGAGCCCCAGCATTTT. J is TRBJ1-5 and V is TRBV29-1, with D uncertain. Between the trimmed V and J ends, which lost 5 bases and 8 bases, there was a span of 16 bases. CDR1 and CDR2 (germline): SQVTM, ANQGSEA. There are 13 residues in the CDR3.

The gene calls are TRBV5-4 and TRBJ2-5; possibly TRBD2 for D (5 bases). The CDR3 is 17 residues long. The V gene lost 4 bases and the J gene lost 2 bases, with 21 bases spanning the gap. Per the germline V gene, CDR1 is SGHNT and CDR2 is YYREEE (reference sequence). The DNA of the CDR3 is TGTGCCAGCAGCGCGAATCTAGCTGGACCGTCGCAAGAGACCCAGTACTTC. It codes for CASSANLAGPSQETQYF. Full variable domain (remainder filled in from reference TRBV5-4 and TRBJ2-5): ETGVTQSPTHLIKTRGQQVTLRCSSQSGHNTVSWYQQALGQGPQFIFQYYREEENGRGNFPPRFSGLQFPNYSSELNVNALELDDSALYLCASSANLAGPSQETQYFGPGTRLLVL.

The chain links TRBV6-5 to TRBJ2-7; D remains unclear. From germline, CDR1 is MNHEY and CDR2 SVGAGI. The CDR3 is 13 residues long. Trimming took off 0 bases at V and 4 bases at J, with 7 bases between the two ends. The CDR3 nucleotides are TGTGCCAGCAGTTACTCGATAGGGTACGAGCAGTACTTC. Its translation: CASSYSIGYEQYF.

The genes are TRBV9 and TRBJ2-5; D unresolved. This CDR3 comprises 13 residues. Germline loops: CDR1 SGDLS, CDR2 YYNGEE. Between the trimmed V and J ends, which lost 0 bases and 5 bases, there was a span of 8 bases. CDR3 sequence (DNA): TGTGCCAGCAGCGTAGGTGGGGTTGAGACCCAGTACTTC. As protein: CASSVGGVETQYF.

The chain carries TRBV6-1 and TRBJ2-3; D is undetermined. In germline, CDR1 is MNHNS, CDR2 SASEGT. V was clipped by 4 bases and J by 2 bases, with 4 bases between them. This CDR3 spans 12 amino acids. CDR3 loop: CASSAFTDTQYF. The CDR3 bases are TGTGCCAGCAGTGCCTTCACAGATACGCAGTATTTT.

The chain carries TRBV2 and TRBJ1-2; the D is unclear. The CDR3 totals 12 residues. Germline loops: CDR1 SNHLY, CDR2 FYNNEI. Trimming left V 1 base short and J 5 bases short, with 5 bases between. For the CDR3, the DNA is TGTGCCAGCAGTGAAGGGACTTATGGCTACACCTTC. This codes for CASSEGTYGYTF.

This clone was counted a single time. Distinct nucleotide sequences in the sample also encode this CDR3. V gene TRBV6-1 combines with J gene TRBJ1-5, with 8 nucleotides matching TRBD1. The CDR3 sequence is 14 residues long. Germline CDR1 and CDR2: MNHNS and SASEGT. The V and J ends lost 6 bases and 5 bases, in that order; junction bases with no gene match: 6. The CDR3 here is CASSRTGRDQPQHF. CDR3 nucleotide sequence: TGTGCCAGCAGCCGGACAGGGCGAGATCAGCCCCAGCATTTT.

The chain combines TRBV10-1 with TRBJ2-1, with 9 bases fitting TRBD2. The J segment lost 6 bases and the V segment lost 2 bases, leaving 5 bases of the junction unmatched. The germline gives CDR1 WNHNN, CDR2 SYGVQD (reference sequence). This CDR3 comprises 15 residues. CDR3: CASSESGREGNEQFF. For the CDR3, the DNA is TGCGCCAGCAGTGAGAGTGGGCGGGAGGGCAATGAGCAGTTCTTC.

The CDR3 spells CASRQLNNEQFF. CDR3 coding DNA: TGTGCCAGTAGACAGTTAAACAATGAGCAGTTCTTC. The chain combines TRBV19 with TRBJ2-1; no definite D call. This CDR3 spans 12 amino acids. V was trimmed by 6 bases and J by 5 bases, leaving 8 bases between them. Germline V gives CDR1 LNHDA, CDR2 SQIVND (reference sequence).

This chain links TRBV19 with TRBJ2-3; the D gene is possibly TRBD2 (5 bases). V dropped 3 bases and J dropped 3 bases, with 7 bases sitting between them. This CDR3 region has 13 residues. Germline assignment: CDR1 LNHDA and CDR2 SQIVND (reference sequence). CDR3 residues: CASSIRRTDTQYF. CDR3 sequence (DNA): TGTGCCAGTAGTATCAGGAGGACAGATACGCAGTATTTT.

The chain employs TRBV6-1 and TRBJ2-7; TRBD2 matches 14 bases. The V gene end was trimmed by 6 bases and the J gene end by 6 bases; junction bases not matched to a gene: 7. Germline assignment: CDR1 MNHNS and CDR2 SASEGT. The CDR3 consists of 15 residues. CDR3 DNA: TGTGCCAGCAGAAGGGGACTAGCGGGAGCCGGCGAGCAGTACTTC. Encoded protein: CASRRGLAGAGEQYF.

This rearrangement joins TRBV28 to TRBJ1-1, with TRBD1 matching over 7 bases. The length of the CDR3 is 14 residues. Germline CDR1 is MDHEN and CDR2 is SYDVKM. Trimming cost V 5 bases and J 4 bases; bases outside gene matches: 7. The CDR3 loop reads CASSRQGTGTEAFF. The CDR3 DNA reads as TGTGCCAGCAGTAGACAGGGAACGGGCACTGAAGCTTTCTTT.

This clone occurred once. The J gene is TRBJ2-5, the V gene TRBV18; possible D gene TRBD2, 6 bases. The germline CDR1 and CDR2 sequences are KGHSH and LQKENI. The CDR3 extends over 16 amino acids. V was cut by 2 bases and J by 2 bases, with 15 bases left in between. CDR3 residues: CASSPTVGRGQETQYF. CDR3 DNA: TGTGCCAGCTCACCAACTGTTGGGCGGGGACAAGAGACCCAGTACTTC.

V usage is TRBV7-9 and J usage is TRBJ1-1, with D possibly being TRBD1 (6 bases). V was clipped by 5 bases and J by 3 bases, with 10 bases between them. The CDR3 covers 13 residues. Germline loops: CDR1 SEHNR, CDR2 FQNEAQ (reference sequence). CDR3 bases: TGTGCCAGCAGCCAAAGACAGGACACTGAAGCTTTCTTT. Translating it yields CASSQRQDTEAFF. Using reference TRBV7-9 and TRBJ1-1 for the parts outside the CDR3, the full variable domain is DTGVSQNPRHKITKRGQNVTFRCDPISEHNRLYWYRQTLGQGPEFLTYFQNEAQLEKSRLLSDRFSAERPKGSFSTLEIQRTEQGDSAMYLCASSQRQDTEAFFGQGTRLTVV.

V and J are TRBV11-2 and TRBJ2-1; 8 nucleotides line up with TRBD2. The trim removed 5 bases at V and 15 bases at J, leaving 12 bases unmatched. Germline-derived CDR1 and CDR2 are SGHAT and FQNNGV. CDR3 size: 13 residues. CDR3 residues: CASSPLSGRDWFF. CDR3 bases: TGTGCCAGCAGCCCCCTCAGCGGGAGAGATTGGTTCTTC.

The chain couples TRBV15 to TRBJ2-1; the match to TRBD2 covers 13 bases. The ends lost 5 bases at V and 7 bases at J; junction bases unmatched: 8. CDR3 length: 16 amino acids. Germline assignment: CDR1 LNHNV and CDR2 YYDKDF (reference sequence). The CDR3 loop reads CATSPRLAGGGNEQFF. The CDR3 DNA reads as TGTGCCACCAGCCCTCGACTAGCGGGGGGAGGGAATGAGCAGTTCTTC.

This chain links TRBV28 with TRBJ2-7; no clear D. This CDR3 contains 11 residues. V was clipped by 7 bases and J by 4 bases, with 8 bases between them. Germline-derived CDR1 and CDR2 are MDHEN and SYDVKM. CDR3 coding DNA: TGTGCCAGCACCAATAGGTACGAGCAGTACTTC. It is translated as CASTNRYEQYF.

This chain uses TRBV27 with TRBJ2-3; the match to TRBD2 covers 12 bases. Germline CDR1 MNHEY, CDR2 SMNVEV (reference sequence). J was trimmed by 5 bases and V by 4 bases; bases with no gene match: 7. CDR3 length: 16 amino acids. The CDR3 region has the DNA TGTGCCAGCAGTTCACTAGCGGGAGGCATCAGAGATACGCAGTATTTT. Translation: CASSSLAGGIRDTQYF.

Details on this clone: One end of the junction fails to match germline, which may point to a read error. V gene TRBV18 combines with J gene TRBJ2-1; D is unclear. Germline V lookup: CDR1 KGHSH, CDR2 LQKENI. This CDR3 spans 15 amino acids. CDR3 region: CASSPPSGSNNEQFF. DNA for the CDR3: TGTGCCAGCTCACCCCCGTCGGGCTCCAACAATGAGCAGTTCTTC. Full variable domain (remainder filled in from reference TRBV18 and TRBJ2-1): NAGVMQNPRHLVRRRGQEARLRCSPMKGHSHVYWYRQLPEEGLKFMVYLQKENIIDESGMPKERFSAEFPKEGPSILRIQQVVRGDSAAYFCASSPPSGSNNEQFFGPGTRLTVL.

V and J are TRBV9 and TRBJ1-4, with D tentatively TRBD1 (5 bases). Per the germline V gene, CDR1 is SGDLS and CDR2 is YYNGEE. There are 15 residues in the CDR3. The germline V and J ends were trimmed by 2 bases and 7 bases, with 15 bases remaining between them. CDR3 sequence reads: CASSVSGTWGEKLFF. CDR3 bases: TGTGCCAGCAGCGTCTCCGGGACTTGGGGTGAAAAACTGTTTTTT.

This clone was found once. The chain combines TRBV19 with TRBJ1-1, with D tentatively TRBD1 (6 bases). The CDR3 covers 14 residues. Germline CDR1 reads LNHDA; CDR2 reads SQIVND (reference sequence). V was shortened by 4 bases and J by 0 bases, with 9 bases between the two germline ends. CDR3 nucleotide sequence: TGTGCCAGTAGTAGTACAGGGTTGAACACTGAAGCTTTCTTT. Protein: CASSSTGLNTEAFF.

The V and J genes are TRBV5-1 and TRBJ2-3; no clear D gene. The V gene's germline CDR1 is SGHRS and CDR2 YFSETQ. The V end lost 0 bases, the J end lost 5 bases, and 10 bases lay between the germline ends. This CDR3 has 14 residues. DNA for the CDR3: TGCGCCAGCAGCTTGGCCTCGATGGTAGATACGCAGTATTTT. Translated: CASSLASMVDTQYF. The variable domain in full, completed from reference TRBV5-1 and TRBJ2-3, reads KAGVTQTPRYLIKTRGQQVTLSCSPISGHRSVSWYQQTPGQGLQFLFEYFSETQRNKGNFPGRFSGRQFSNSRSEMNVSTLELGDSALYLCASSLASMVDTQYFGPGTRLTVL.

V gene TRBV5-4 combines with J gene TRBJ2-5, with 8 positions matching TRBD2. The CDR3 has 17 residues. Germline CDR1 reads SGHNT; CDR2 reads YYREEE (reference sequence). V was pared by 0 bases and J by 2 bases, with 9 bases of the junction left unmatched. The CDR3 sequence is CASSLGLGGAAQETQYF. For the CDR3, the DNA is TGTGCCAGCAGCTTGGGTCTCGGGGGGGCGGCTCAAGAGACCCAGTACTTC.

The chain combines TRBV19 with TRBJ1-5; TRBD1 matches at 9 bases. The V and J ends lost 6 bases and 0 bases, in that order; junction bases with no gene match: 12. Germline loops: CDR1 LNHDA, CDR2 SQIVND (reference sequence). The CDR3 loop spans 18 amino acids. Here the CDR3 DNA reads TGTGCCAGTAGCAGCCGCCGGGACAGGGTTTATAGCAATCAGCCCCAGCATTTT. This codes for CASSSRRDRVYSNQPQHF.

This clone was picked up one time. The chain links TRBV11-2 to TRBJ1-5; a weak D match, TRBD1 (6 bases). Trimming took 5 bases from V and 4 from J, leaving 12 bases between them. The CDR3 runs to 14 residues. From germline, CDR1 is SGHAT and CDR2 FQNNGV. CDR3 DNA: TGTGCCAGCAGCCCCGGGACATATAATCAGCCCCAGCATTTT. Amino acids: CASSPGTYNQPQHF.

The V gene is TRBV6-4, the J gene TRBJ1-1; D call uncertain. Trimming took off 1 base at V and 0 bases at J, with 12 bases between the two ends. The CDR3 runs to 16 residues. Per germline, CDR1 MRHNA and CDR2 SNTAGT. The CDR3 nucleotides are TGTGCCAGCAGTGACTATATTAGATTGGTGAACACTGAAGCTTTCTTT. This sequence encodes CASSDYIRLVNTEAFF.

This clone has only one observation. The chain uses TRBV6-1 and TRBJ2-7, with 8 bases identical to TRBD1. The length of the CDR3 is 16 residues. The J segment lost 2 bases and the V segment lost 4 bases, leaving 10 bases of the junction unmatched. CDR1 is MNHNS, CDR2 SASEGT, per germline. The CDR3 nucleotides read TGTGCCAGCAGTGGGGGGGTAGGGACAGGAGCCTACGAGCAGTACTTC. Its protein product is CASSGGVGTGAYEQYF.

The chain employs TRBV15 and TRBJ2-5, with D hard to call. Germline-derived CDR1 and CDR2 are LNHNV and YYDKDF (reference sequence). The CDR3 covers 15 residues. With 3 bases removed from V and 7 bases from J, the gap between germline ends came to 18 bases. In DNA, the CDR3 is TGTGCCACCAGCAGGGGGTTAGTAGGGTACGGGACCCAGTACTTC. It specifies CATSRGLVGYGTQYF.

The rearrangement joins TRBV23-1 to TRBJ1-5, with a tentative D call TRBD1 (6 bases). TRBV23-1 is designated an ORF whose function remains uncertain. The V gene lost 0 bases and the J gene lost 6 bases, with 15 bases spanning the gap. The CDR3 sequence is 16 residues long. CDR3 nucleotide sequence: TGCGCCAGCAGTCAATCTCGGATCTCCAGGGGTCAGCCCCAGCATTTT. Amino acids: CASSQSRISRGQPQHF.

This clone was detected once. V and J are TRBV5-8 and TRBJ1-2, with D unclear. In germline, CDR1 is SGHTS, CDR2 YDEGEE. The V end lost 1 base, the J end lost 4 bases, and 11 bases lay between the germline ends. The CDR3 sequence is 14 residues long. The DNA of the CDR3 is TGTGCCAGCAGCTTGTTCATGGCGGCCTATGGCTACACCTTC. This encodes CASSLFMAAYGYTF.

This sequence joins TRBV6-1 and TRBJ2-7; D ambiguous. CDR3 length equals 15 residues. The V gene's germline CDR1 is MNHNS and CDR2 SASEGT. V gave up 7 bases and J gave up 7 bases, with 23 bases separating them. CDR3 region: CASIKQRQVGGEQYF. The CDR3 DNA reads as TGTGCCAGCATCAAGCAGAGACAAGTGGGTGGTGAGCAGTACTTC.